The clone carrying this T cell receptor (beta chain) was detected many times. Antigen: not known. One entry per CDR3 protein results from TCRdb running MiXCR on the reads. The profile covers 300,000 or so distinct CDR3 sequences, with roughly 25% appearing a single time and over 11% taken by the ten largest. The sample belongs to a study of T cell repertoires in cytomegalovirus infection. Study outcomes and limitations: HLA-C-restricted TCR beta clonotypes specific for CMV led the ex vivo response.

In germline, CDR1 is MNHEY, CDR2 SVGEGT. The CDR3 length is 15 residues. After removal of 0 bases from V and 8 bases from J, the junction contained 1 base not matched to a gene. Input material: PBMCs. The J gene is TRBJ1-6, the V gene TRBV6-2 or TRBV6-3, with TRBD1 matching 10 bases. This receptor was identified in a human donor in good health (CMV status not recorded). Some clones in this sample may be carry-over from other donors' samples. CDR3 sequence: CASSYSTGGDSPLHF. CDR3 coding DNA: TGTGCCAGCAGTTACTCGACAGGGGGCGATTCACCCCTCCACTTT.